The clone carrying this T cell receptor (beta chain) was counted ten times or more. Its specificity is not known. The germline V gene has CDR1 LGHNA and CDR2 YNFKEQ. This CDR3 is built from 16 residues. With V trimmed by 0 bases and J by 0 bases, 0 bases remained unmatched. A quantitative 5'-RACE method, one with molecular barcodes, was used to make TCR beta libraries. TCRdb analysed the 5' RACE reads with MiXCR anew, one entry per CDR3 protein. The sample lists about 140,000 distinct CDR3 sequences, more than 7% occurring once. This record belongs to a study of CD8 T cells in ankylosing spondylitis. Points from the study as a whole: A CD8+ phenotype characterized the disease-linked clones, which were relatively rare in peripheral blood. In synovial fluid and blood from reactive arthritis, some motif variants were previously reported. A TCR beta motif of fewer than ten highly homologous variants seemed to mark ankylosing spondylitis blood.

The receptor comes from a male donor with ankylosing spondylitis. The chain carries TRBV4-2 and TRBJ1-5; 9 positions agree with TRBD1. What was sequenced was synovial fluid, either unsorted or a sorted T cell fraction (not recorded which). CDR3: CASSQEDRGSNQPQHF. In DNA form, the CDR3 reads TGTGCCAGCAGCCAAGAGGACAGGGGTAGCAATCAGCCCCAGCATTTT.